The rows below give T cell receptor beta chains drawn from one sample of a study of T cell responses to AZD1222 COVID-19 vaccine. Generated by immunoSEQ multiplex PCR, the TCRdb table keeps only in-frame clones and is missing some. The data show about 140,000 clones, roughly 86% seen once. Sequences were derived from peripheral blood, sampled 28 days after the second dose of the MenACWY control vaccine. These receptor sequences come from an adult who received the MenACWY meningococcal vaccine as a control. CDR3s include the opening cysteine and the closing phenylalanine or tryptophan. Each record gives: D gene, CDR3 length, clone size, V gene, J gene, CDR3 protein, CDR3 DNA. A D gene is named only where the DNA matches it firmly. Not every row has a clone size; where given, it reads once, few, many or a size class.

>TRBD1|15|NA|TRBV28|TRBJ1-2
CASSDWTGRGDGYTF
TGTGCCAGCAGTGACTGGACAGGGAGGGGGGATGGCTACACCTTC
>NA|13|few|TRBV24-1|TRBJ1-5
CATSGSGNQPQHF
TGTGCCACCAGTGGGTCGGGAAATCAGCCCCAGCATTTT
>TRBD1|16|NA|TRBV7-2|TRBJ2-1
CASSLAGQGTYNEQFF
TGTGCCAGCAGCTTGGCGGGACAGGGGACCTACAATGAGCAGTTCTTC
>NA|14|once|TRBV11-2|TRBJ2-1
CASSLDPTASEQFF
TGTGCCAGCAGCTTAGATCCCACAGCTAGTGAGCAGTTCTTC
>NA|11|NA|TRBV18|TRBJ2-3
CASSSGDPQYF
TGTGCCAGCTCCTCAGGGGATCCGCAGTATTTT
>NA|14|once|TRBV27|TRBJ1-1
CASSSILGLTEAFF
TGTGCCAGCAGTTCTATTTTGGGTTTGACTGAAGCTTTCTTT
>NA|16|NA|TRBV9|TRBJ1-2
CASSRIWLGFHYGYTF
TGTGCCAGCAGTCGTATCTGGCTCGGGTTTCACTATGGCTACACCTTC
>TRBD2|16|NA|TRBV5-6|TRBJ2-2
CASSLADSGRIRELFF
TGTGCCAGCAGCTTGGCGGATAGCGGGAGAATTAGGGAGCTGTTTTTT
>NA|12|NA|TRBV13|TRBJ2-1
CASSLGTSSLFF
TGTGCCAGCAGCTTAGGGACATCGAGTCTGTTCTTC
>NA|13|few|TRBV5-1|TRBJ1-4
CASSKNEGEKLFF
TGCGCCAGCAGCAAGAACGAGGGGGAAAAACTGTTTTTT
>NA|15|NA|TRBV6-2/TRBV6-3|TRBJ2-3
CASSLQGVMADTQYF
TGTGCCAGCAGTTTACAGGGCGTTATGGCAGATACGCAGTATTTT
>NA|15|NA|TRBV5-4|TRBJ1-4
CASSLGSGFNEKLFF
TGTGCCAGCAGCTTGGGGTCAGGGTTTAACGAAAAACTGTTTTTT
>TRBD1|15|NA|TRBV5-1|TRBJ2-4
CASSTGQGDKNIQYF
TGCGCCAGCAGCACGGGACAGGGGGACAAAAACATTCAGTACTTC
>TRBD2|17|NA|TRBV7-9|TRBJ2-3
CASSLEAGTISTDTQYF
TGTGCCAGCAGCTTAGAGGCCGGGACTATAAGCACAGATACGCAGTATTTT
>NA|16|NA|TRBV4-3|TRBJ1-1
CASSQETGPTNTEAFF
TGCGCCAGCAGCCAAGAAACAGGGCCTACGAACACTGAAGCTTTCTTT
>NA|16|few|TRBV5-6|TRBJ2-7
CASSLDPAVSSYEQYF
TGTGCCAGCAGCTTGGACCCAGCGGTTAGCTCCTACGAGCAGTACTTC
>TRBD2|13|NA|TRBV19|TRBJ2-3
CASSGRVPDTQYF
TGTGCCAGTAGTGGGAGGGTTCCCGATACGCAGTATTTT
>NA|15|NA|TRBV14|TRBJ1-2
CASSQGGGFGYGYTF
TGTGCCAGCAGCCAAGGTGGGGGGTTCGGGTATGGCTACACCTTC
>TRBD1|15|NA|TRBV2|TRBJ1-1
CASTPEAFRGTEAFF
TGTGCCAGCACCCCGGAGGCATTCAGGGGGACTGAAGCTTTCTTT
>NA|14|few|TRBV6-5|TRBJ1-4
CASSYKRTNEKLFF
TGTGCCAGCAGTTACAAAAGAACTAATGAAAAACTGTTTTTT
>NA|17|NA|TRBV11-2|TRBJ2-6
CASSQTPEGTGANVLTF
TGTGCCAGCAGCCAGACCCCGGAGGGCACTGGGGCCAACGTCCTGACTTTC
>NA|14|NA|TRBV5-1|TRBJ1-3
CASSLRGSGNTIYF
TGCGCCAGCAGCTTGCGAGGATCTGGAAACACCATATATTTT